Below, 8 T cell receptor beta chains from the same sample are listed, as sequenced in a study of blood T cell repertoires in COVID-19. Assay used: immunoSEQ multiplex PCR; TCRdb lists only in-frame clones, some missing. The sample contains approximately 460,000 clones, 89% of which appear only once. Sequencing was performed on peripheral blood. Every receptor here comes from a man between 18 and 29 years old with COVID-19, enrolled during active disease.

The chain joins TRBV27 to TRBJ2-1; 10 positions match TRBD1. The CDR3 covers 18 residues. Per the germline V gene, CDR1 is MNHEY and CDR2 is SMNVEV (reference sequence). J lost 0 bases, V lost 5 bases, and 10 bases had no gene match. The CDR3 DNA is TGTGCCAGCAGTGCCTTTGGGACAGGGGCCGACTCCTACAATGAGCAGTTCTTC. It encodes CASSAFGTGADSYNEQFF.

The chain combines TRBV6-4 with TRBJ1-1, with a possible D match to TRBD1 (6 bases). The CDR3 has 14 amino acids. Germline V gene lookup returns CDR1 MRHNA and CDR2 SNTAGT. Trimming removed 4 bases at V and 5 bases at J, with 14 bases between. CDR3 sequence (DNA): TGTGCCAGCAGTGCACAGGGCTCAACTACTGAAGCTTTCTTT. Its protein is CASSAQGSTTEAFF.

The V gene is TRBV9, the J gene TRBJ2-5; 11 nucleotides agree with TRBD1. This CDR3 is 15 amino acids long. Germline assignment: CDR1 SGDLS and CDR2 YYNGEE. V gave up 2 bases and J gave up 4 bases; unmatched junction bases: 4. CDR3: CASSVGQGAGETQYF. The CDR3 DNA reads TGTGCCAGCAGCGTTGGACAGGGGGCGGGAGAGACCCAGTACTTC.

CDR3 in amino acids: CASSPQESDTQYF. The CDR3 DNA is TGTGCCAGCAGCCCTCAAGAGTCAGATACGCAGTATTTT. The chain couples TRBV7-3 to TRBJ2-3; D not resolved. Germline CDR1 is SGHTA and CDR2 is FQGTGA. Trimming removed 5 bases at V and 4 bases at J, with 10 bases between. CDR3 length: 13 amino acids.

V is TRBV25-1 and J is TRBJ2-1; a possible D gene is TRBD2 (5 bases). Germline-derived CDR1 and CDR2 are MGHDK and SYGVNS. V lost 2 bases and J lost 7, with 6 bases in between. The CDR3 covers 12 residues. CDR3 coding DNA: TGTGCCAGCAGTGAAAGGGAGAATGAGCAGTTCTTC. Its protein product is CASSERENEQFF.

The chain recombines TRBV24-1 with TRBJ1-5; 10 bases line up with TRBD1. Germline CDR1 is KGHDR and CDR2 is SFDVKD. With V trimmed by 1 base and J by 5 bases, 16 bases remained unmatched. The CDR3 is 20 residues long. The chain's CDR3 is CATSDFIRLRDRGVHQPQHF. CDR3 sequence (DNA): TGTGCCACCAGTGATTTTATCCGGTTGCGGGACAGGGGAGTTCATCAGCCCCAGCATTTT.

The chain uses TRBV28 and TRBJ2-6, with D hard to call. Trimming pared 2 bases from V and 0 bases from J, leaving 11 bases between. The CDR3 is 17 residues long. The germline gives CDR1 MDHEN, CDR2 SYDVKM. In DNA form, the CDR3 reads TGTGCCAGCAGTTTAGCCCACCCACTCTCTGGGGCCAACGTCCTGACTTTC. As protein: CASSLAHPLSGANVLTF.

The CDR3 bases are TGTGCCAGCTCACCCGGGACTAGAAATTTGGAGACCCAGTACTTC. As protein: CASSPGTRNLETQYF. This rearrangement joins TRBV18 to TRBJ2-5; 8 nucleotides agree with TRBD2. The CDR3 totals 15 residues. After removal of 3 bases from V and 5 bases from J, the junction contained 8 bases not matched to a gene. The germline V gene encodes CDR1 KGHSH and CDR2 LQKENI.